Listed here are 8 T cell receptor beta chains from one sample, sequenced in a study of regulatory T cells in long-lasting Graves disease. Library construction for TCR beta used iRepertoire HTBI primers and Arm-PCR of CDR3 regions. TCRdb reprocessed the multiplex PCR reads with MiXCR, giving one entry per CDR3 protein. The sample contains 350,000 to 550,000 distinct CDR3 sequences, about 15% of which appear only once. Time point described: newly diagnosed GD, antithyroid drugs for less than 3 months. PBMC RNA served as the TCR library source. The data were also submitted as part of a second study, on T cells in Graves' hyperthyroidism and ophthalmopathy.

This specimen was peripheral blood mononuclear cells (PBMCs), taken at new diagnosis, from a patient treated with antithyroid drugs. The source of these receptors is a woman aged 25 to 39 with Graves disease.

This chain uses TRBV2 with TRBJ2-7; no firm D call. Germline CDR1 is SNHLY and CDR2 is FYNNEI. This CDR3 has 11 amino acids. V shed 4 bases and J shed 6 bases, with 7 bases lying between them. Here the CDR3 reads CASSGQSEQYF. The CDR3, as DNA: TGTGCCAGCAGTGGCCAGAGCGAGCAGTACTTC.

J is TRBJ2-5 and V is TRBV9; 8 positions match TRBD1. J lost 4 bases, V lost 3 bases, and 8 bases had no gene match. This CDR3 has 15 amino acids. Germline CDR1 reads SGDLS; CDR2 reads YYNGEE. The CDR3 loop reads CASSGVARGRETQYF. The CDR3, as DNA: TGTGCCAGCAGCGGGGTGGCCAGGGGGCGAGAGACCCAGTACTTC.

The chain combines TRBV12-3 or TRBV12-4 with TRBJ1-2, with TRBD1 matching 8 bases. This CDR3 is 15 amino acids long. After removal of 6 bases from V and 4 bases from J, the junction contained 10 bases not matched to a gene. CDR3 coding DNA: TGTGCCAGCAGACGTTCCGCACAGGGGGGCTATGGCTACACCTTC. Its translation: CASRRSAQGGYGYTF.

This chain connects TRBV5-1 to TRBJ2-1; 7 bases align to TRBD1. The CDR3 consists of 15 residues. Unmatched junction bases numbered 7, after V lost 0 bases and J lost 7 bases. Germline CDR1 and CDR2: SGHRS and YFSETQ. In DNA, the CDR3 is TGCGCCAGCAGCTTGGAGGGGGCTCTACGAAATGAGCAGTTCTTC. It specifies CASSLEGALRNEQFF.

This chain's CDR3 is CSAGYPRGGTDTQYF. Here the CDR3 DNA reads TGCAGTGCTGGATACCCCAGGGGCGGCACAGATACGCAGTATTTT. The chain recombines TRBV20-1 with TRBJ2-3; D is perhaps TRBD1 (6 bases). V shed 5 bases and J shed 1 base, with 16 bases lying between them. This CDR3 is built from 15 residues. Per the germline V gene, CDR1 is DFQATT and CDR2 is SNEGSKA (reference sequence).

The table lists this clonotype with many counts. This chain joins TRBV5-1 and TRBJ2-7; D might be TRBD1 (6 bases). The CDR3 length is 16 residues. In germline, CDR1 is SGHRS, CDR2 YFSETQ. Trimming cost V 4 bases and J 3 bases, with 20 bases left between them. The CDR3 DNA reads TGCGCCAGCAGCCGGGCGTCGGGGCAGGGGAGCTACGAGCAGTACTTC. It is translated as CASSRASGQGSYEQYF.

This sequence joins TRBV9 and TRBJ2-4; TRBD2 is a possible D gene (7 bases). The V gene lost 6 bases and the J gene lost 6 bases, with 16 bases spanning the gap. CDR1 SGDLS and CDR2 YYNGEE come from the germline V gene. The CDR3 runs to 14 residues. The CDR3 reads CASNEGGGGNIQYF. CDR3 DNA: TGTGCCAGCAATGAGGGGGGCGGGGGAAACATTCAGTACTTC.

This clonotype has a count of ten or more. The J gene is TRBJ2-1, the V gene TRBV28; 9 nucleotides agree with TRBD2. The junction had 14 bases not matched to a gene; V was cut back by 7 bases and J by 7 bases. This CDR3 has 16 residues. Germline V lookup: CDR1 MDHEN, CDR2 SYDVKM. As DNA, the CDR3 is TGTGCCAGCATCACCGGCGGGGGGGCCTCTTGGAATGAGCAGTTCTTC. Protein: CASITGGGASWNEQFF.